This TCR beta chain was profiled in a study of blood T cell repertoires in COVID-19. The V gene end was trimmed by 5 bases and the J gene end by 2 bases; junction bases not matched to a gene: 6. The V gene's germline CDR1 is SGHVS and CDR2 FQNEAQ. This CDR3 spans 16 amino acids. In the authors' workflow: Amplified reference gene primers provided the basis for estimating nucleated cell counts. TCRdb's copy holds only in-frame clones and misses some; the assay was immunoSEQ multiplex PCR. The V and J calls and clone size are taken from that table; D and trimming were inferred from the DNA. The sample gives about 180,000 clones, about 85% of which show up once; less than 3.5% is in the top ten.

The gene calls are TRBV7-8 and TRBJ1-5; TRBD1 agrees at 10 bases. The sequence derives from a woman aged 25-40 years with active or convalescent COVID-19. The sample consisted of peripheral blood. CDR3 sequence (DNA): TGTGCCAGCAGCCGAGGACAGGGGGGCGGCAATCAGCCCCAGCATTTT. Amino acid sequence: CASSRGQGGGNQPQHF.